The 28 T cell receptor beta chains below were found in one sample sequenced in a study of response to subunit inactivated influenza vaccine. TCRdb reprocessed the RT-PCR reads with MiXCR, giving one entry per CDR3 protein. The table lists about 800,000 distinct CDR3 sequences, 21% of them singletons. This specimen consisted of PBMCs from blood, obtained roughly 5 days after vaccination. The receptors derive from a man in his fifties or sixties who received an inactivated influenza vaccine.

The sample holds a few counts of this clonotype. This chain links TRBV29-1 with TRBJ2-5, with D possibly TRBD1 on 6 matching bases. CDR3 length: 14 amino acids. The ends were cut back, 1 base at V and 2 bases at J, with 11 bases in the middle. Germline V gene lookup returns CDR1 SQVTM and CDR2 ANQGSEA. CDR3 residues: CSVEVMDSQETQYF. In DNA, the CDR3 is TGCAGCGTTGAAGTAATGGACAGTCAAGAGACCCAGTACTTC.

This clonotype was observed a handful of times. The chain couples TRBV2 to TRBJ2-5; perhaps D is TRBD1 or TRBD2 (5 bases each). CDR1 is SNHLY, CDR2 FYNNEI, per germline. The CDR3 contains 16 residues. The V end was cut by 2 bases, the J end by 1 base, with 14 bases between. CDR3 sequence reads: CASSELGGFPQETQYF. CDR3 nucleotide sequence: TGTGCCAGCAGTGAACTTGGGGGATTTCCCCAAGAGACCCAGTACTTC.

This clonotype was seen a handful of times. The gene calls are TRBV18 and TRBJ2-7; possible D gene TRBD1, 5 bases. This CDR3 is 13 amino acids long. Germline CDR1 and CDR2: KGHSH and LQKENI. V lost 6 bases and J 0 bases, leaving 9 bases between the germline ends. The CDR3 spells CASSVTDSYEQYF. In nucleotides, the CDR3 is TGTGCCAGCTCGGTGACAGACTCCTACGAGCAGTACTTC.

This chain joins TRBV5-1 and TRBJ1-4; D ambiguous. Trimming took 0 bases from V and 8 from J, leaving 14 bases between them. CDR3 length equals 15 residues. Germline CDR1 and CDR2: SGHRS and YFSETQ. DNA for the CDR3: TGCGCCAGCAGCTTGGAAATTTGGGGAGGAGAAAAACTGTTTTTT. It codes for CASSLEIWGGEKLFF.

In its sample, this clonotype was seen many times. This chain links TRBV20-1 with TRBJ2-5, with TRBD2 as a possible D gene (5 bases). The germline CDR1 and CDR2 sequences are DFQATT and SNEGSKA (reference sequence). V lost 2 bases to trimming and J lost 5 bases, with 15 bases between them. CDR3 length: 14 amino acids. CDR3 in DNA: TGCAGTGCTAGATCCCCACTAGAGGTGGAGACCCAGTACTTC. Amino acids: CSARSPLEVETQYF.

V and J are TRBV18 and TRBJ1-6; no clear D gene. This CDR3 spans 13 amino acids. Germline V gene lookup returns CDR1 KGHSH and CDR2 LQKENI. V was cut by 3 bases and J by 8 bases, with 8 bases left in between. CDR3 in amino acids: CASSPALDSPLHF. The CDR3 nucleotides read TGTGCCAGCTCACCTGCACTAGATTCACCCCTCCACTTT.

CDR3 sequence reads: CASREAGGEQFF. As DNA, the CDR3 is TGCGCCAGCAGGGAGGCGGGAGGCGAGCAGTTCTTC. The chain joins TRBV5-1 to TRBJ2-1; 8 bases fit TRBD2. There are 12 residues in the CDR3. From germline, CDR1 is SGHRS and CDR2 YFSETQ. Unmatched junction bases numbered 5, after V lost 5 bases and J lost 10 bases.

The chain couples TRBV5-6 to TRBJ2-3, with TRBD2 matching 9 bases. The V gene's germline CDR1 is SGHDT and CDR2 YYEEEE. The CDR3 contains 20 residues. Trimming took 5 bases from V and 5 from J; bases not matched to a gene: 24. This chain's CDR3 is CASRIPPRREGYTPGDTQYF. The CDR3 DNA reads TGTGCCAGCAGGATCCCCCCTCGGCGGGAGGGCTATACCCCCGGAGATACGCAGTATTTT.

This clonotype was detected many times. V usage is TRBV5-1 and J usage is TRBJ2-3; D may be TRBD1 (5 bases). The length of the CDR3 is 15 residues. CDR1 is SGHRS and CDR2 is YFSETQ in the germline V gene. The V and J ends lost 4 bases and 5 bases respectively, with 17 bases between them. In DNA, the CDR3 is TGCGCCAGCAGCCCAGAGACAGTAGCAGTAGATACGCAGTATTTT. Amino acids: CASSPETVAVDTQYF.

The chain combines TRBV7-3 with TRBJ2-1; a possible D gene is TRBD2 (5 bases). Germline values: CDR1 SGHTA, CDR2 FQGTGA. Trimming cost V 2 bases and J 5 bases, with 16 bases left between them. The CDR3 is 16 residues long. DNA for the CDR3: TGTGCCAGCAGCTTATTAAGGGTAGCGTATCACAATGAGCAGTTCTTC. It encodes CASSLLRVAYHNEQFF.

A few counts support this clonotype. The rearrangement links TRBV6-2 or TRBV6-3 to TRBJ2-7; possible D gene TRBD2, 7 bases. The CDR3 is 17 amino acids. Trimming took 6 bases from V and 0 from J, leaving 21 bases between them. From germline, CDR1 is MNHEY and CDR2 SVGEGT. In DNA form, the CDR3 reads TGTGCCAGCAGCCCCCGGCTGGGGGCTAGCGGCTCCTACGAGCAGTACTTC. As protein: CASSPRLGASGSYEQYF.

This sequence joins TRBV10-1 and TRBJ2-2; perhaps TRBD1 as D (6 bases). V dropped 9 bases and J dropped 6 bases, with 14 bases sitting between them. Germline CDR1 is WNHNN and CDR2 is SYGVQD (reference sequence). The length of the CDR3 is 13 residues. The CDR3 loop reads CASGFQGSGELFF. CDR3 sequence (DNA): TGCGCCAGTGGATTTCAGGGGTCCGGGGAGCTGTTTTTT.

This clonotype was detected ten times or more. The rearrangement joins TRBV12-3 or TRBV12-4 to TRBJ2-1; D is possibly TRBD2 (6 bases). Trimming cost V 5 bases and J 2 bases, with 13 bases left between them. This CDR3 has 15 amino acids. The CDR3 region is CASSLGGGPYNEQFF. The CDR3 DNA follows: TGTGCCAGCAGTCTCGGGGGTGGGCCCTACAATGAGCAGTTCTTC.

This rearrangement joins TRBV15 to TRBJ2-7; tentatively, D is TRBD2 (5 bases). The CDR3 has 14 residues. Germline V gene data show CDR1 as LNHNV and CDR2 as YYDKDF (reference sequence). V was trimmed by 0 bases and J by 7 bases, leaving 13 bases between them. The CDR3 DNA sequence: TGTGCCACCAGCAGAGAAGTGGGAGTTGGAGAGCAGTACTTC. Amino acid sequence: CATSREVGVGEQYF.

The J gene is TRBJ1-1, the V gene TRBV7-2, with D unclear. The V gene's germline CDR1 is SGHTA and CDR2 FQGNSA. CDR3 length: 15 amino acids. Trimming removed 1 base from V and 1 base from J, with 10 bases in between. CDR3 nucleotide sequence: TGTGCCAGCAGCTTAGTTCGGCAGGCGAACACTGAAGCTTTCTTT. Translating gives CASSLVRQANTEAFF.

This sequence joins TRBV20-1 and TRBJ1-1; the D is unclear. V lost 5 bases, J lost 5 bases, and 12 bases lay in between. CDR1 is DFQATT and CDR2 is SNEGSKA in the germline V gene (reference sequence). The CDR3 is 12 residues long. CDR3 in DNA: TGCAGTGCTGTGGGGATCGGGACTGAAGCTTTCTTT. Translated: CSAVGIGTEAFF.

The CDR3 region is CASSARTSGIADTQYF. The CDR3 DNA reads TGCGCCAGCAGCGCACGGACTAGCGGGATCGCAGATACGCAGTATTTT. This rearrangement joins TRBV4-3 to TRBJ2-3; 12 nucleotides align to TRBD2. The CDR3 is 16 amino acids. V shed 5 bases and J 4 bases; nucleotides not matched to a gene: 7. Germline assignment: CDR1 LGHNA and CDR2 YSLEER.

The chain uses TRBV20-1 and TRBJ1-4, with D unresolved. Per germline, CDR1 DFQATT and CDR2 SNEGSKA (reference sequence). The CDR3 has 14 residues. V was shortened by 5 bases and J by 7 bases, with 17 bases between the two germline ends. The CDR3 spells CSAPRVGRSEKLFF. Here the CDR3 DNA reads TGCAGTGCTCCACGAGTGGGCAGGAGTGAAAAACTGTTTTTT.

The V gene is TRBV28, the J gene TRBJ1-5, with 8 bases matching TRBD1. CDR3 size: 14 residues. Germline assignment: CDR1 MDHEN and CDR2 SYDVKM. After removal of 6 bases from V and 4 bases from J, the junction contained 5 bases not matched to a gene. The CDR3 DNA reads TGTGCCAGCAGAAAAGACAGGGGTAATCAGCCCCAGCATTTT. Translating gives CASRKDRGNQPQHF.

The V gene is TRBV4-2, the J gene TRBJ2-2; 7 nucleotides line up with TRBD2. Germline CDR1 and CDR2: LGHNA and YNFKEQ. The CDR3 contains 16 residues. Germline trimming cut 0 bases from V and 2 bases from J; bases unmatched to any gene: 3. CDR3 sequence: CASSQELARNTGELFF. In DNA form, the CDR3 reads TGTGCCAGCAGCCAAGAACTAGCGAGAAACACCGGGGAGCTGTTTTTT.

In this sample, this clonotype turned up once. One end of the junction does not line up with germline, which may come from a read error. The V and J genes are TRBV11-2 and TRBJ2-1; 7 bases match TRBD2. This CDR3 has 15 residues. Germline V gene lookup returns CDR1 SGHAT and CDR2 FQNNGV. CDR3 bases: TGTGCCAGCAGCCCAGAGGGACTACGATACAATCAGCAGTTCTTC. Its protein is CASSPEGLRYNQQFF.

This clonotype was counted a few times. This chain's CDR3 is CAISVQGGTNAQYF. Here the CDR3 DNA reads TGTGCCATCAGCGTCCAGGGGGGCACGAACGCCCAGTACTTC. The genes are TRBV10-3 and TRBJ2-5, with D tentatively TRBD1 (7 bases). V gave up 6 bases and J gave up 9 bases, with 20 bases separating them. The CDR3 length is 14 residues. In germline, CDR1 is ENHRY, CDR2 SYGVKD.

The rearrangement joins TRBV7-2 to TRBJ2-3; 7 bases align to TRBD2. The CDR3 runs to 12 residues. Per germline, CDR1 SGHTA and CDR2 FQGNSA. V shed 5 bases and J 7 bases; nucleotides not matched to a gene: 3. CDR3 DNA: TGTGCCAGCAGCAGGGAGGGGTATACGCAGTATTTT. It codes for CASSREGYTQYF.

The chain links TRBV2 to TRBJ2-1; 9 nucleotides line up with TRBD1. The ends lost 5 bases at V and 5 bases at J; junction bases unmatched: 7. The CDR3 covers 15 residues. Germline CDR1 is SNHLY and CDR2 is FYNNEI. The CDR3 nucleotides read TGTGCCAGCAGTATGGGACAGGGAAGGAACAATGAGCAGTTCTTC. This gives the protein CASSMGQGRNNEQFF.

The V and J genes are TRBV5-8 and TRBJ2-1; D possibly corresponds to TRBD2 (5 bases). Germline values: CDR1 SGHTS, CDR2 YDEGEE. V gave up 5 bases and J gave up 4 bases, with 19 bases separating them. This CDR3 spans 16 amino acids. The chain's CDR3 is CASRPTREGKYNEQFF. The DNA for the CDR3 is TGTGCCAGCAGACCAACTAGGGAAGGAAAATACAATGAGCAGTTCTTC.

On this clonotype itself: Germline and junction disagree at one end, which may indicate a read error. The V call is TRBV7-7, the J call TRBJ2-1; 9 bases are shared with TRBD1. Germline V gives CDR1 SSHAT, CDR2 FNYEAQ (reference sequence). The CDR3 covers 15 residues. The CDR3 nucleotides read TGTGCTAGCAGCTTAGGGGACAGGGAGTACAATGAGCAGTTCTTC. Translation gives CASSLGDREYNEQFF.

The chain links TRBV24-1 to TRBJ2-2; 9 bases fit TRBD2. This CDR3 contains 16 residues. Germline-derived CDR1 and CDR2 are KGHDR and SFDVKD. J was trimmed by 3 bases and V by 4 bases; bases with no gene match: 5. Written as DNA, the CDR3 is TGTGCCACCAGTGAAGCGGGACTAGCCGACACCGGGGAGCTGTTTTTT. This gives the protein CATSEAGLADTGELFF.

The J gene is TRBJ2-2, the V gene TRBV28; 14 bases agree with TRBD2. Germline trimming cut 3 bases from V and 3 bases from J; bases unmatched to any gene: 9. The length of the CDR3 is 19 residues. Germline V gene data show CDR1 as MDHEN and CDR2 as SYDVKM. CDR3 DNA sequence: TGTGCCAGCAGTTTTGGACTAGCGGGGGGATTTGGTGACACCGGGGAGCTGTTTTTT. Protein sequence: CASSFGLAGGFGDTGELFF. Together with reference TRBV28 and TRBJ2-2, the CDR3 gives the full variable domain: DVKVTQSSRYLVKRTGEKVFLECVQDMDHENMFWYRQDPGLGLRLIYFSYDVKMKEKGDIPEGYSVSREKKERFSLILESASTNQTSMYLCASSFGLAGGFGDTGELFFGEGSRLTVL.